This TCR beta chain originates from a study of T cells in Graves' hyperthyroidism and ophthalmopathy. The V and J ends lost 8 bases and 5 bases respectively, with 21 bases between them. In germline, CDR1 is SGHTA, CDR2 FQGNSA. This CDR3 has 15 residues. This clonotype was counted only a few times. Amplification yielded TCR beta CDR3 regions, with RNA transcripts as the source. A first-round RT-PCR of the TCR CDR3 used the HTBI primer set. A single record per CDR3 protein comes from TCRdb applying MiXCR to the multiplex PCR reads. The repertoire has some 350,000 distinct CDR3 sequences, roughly 13% of them found once; the top ten carry 34%.

The V gene is TRBV7-2, the J gene TRBJ2-5; TRBD1 might be the D (5 bases). Sequenced input: blood. The sequence derives from a woman aged 40 to 49 with Graves' ophthalmopathy. CDR3 sequence reads: CASGRAPEAGETQYF. CDR3 DNA sequence: TGTGCCAGCGGCAGAGCTCCAGAGGCAGGGGAGACCCAGTACTTC.